This T cell receptor (beta chain) came from a study of PD-L1 blockade in urothelial cancer. Study context: Patients began atezolizumab, 1,200 mg intravenously every 3 weeks, in about 2014. T cells numbered a median of 141,255 in the blood samples. Regarding the study as a whole: Better survival was forecast by a pretreatment blood TCR clonality below the median.

About this clone itself: Its antigen remains unidentified.

The assay was immunoSEQ multiplex PCR, and TCRdb's table has in-frame clones only and misses some. Among about 40,000 clones listed, about 85% were seen once. The CDR3 runs to 16 residues. In germline, CDR1 is KGHSH, CDR2 LQKENI. Germline trimming cut 0 bases from V and 4 bases from J; bases unmatched to any gene: 8. As to time point: peripheral blood 6 weeks after treatment start. Between 1 and 8 samples per patient were obtained, pretreatment and on-treatment. The sequence came from a man aged 70-80 years with urothelial cancer. The specimen was PBMCs, collected around atezolizumab (anti-PD-L1) treatment. The chain combines TRBV18 with TRBJ2-7, with 8 bases lining up with TRBD1. CDR3 bases: TGTGCCAGCTCACCACCTATGGGGCAGGGGGCTTACGAGCAGTACTTC. This codes for CASSPPMGQGAYEQYF.